The rows below give T cell receptor beta chains drawn from one sample of a study of blood T cell repertoires in COVID-19. TCRdb's copy holds only in-frame clones and misses some; the assay was immunoSEQ multiplex PCR. The table shows over 50,000 clones, with 88% occurring only once. The sequenced sample was peripheral blood. These receptors all stem from a man aged 50 or older with active COVID-19. Each CDR3 is given with its conserved first and last residue. A D gene is named only where the DNA matches it firmly. Expanded clones are given a class, and other clones once, few, many or no size at all.

j_call clone_size v_call d_call cdr3_aa cdr3_nt
TRBJ1-2 . TRBV9 TRBD1 CASSVAQGKPPHGYTF TGTGCCAGCAGCGTCGCACAGGGGAAACCCCCCCATGGCTACACCTTC
TRBJ2-7 once TRBV30 TRBD1 CAWSGQGEEQYF TGTGCCTGGAGTGGTCAGGGGGAAGAGCAGTACTTC
TRBJ1-2 once TRBV12-3/TRBV12-4 . CASGSDNYGYTF TGTGCCAGCGGCAGCGATAACTATGGCTACACCTTC
TRBJ2-1 . TRBV7-2 TRBD2 CASSLVQRGGQNEQFF TGTGCCAGCAGCTTAGTTCAGCGGGGGGGCCAGAATGAGCAGTTCTTC
TRBJ1-1 once TRBV10-3 . CATAGLPNTEAFF TGTGCCACCGCCGGGTTGCCAAACACTGAAGCTTTCTTT
TRBJ2-5 . TRBV5-1 TRBD2 CASSPAGGQETQYF TGCGCCAGCAGCCCCGCGGGGGGACAAGAGACCCAGTACTTC
TRBJ2-5 . TRBV3-1/TRBV3-2 TRBD2 CASSPGKSGGAQETQYF TGTGCCAGCAGCCCCGGTAAAAGCGGGGGGGCGCAAGAGACCCAGTACTTC
TRBJ1-4 . TRBV6-5 . CASSSTTRKLFF TGTGCCAGCAGTTCGACCACGAGGAAACTGTTTTTT
TRBJ1-1 . TRBV4-1 . CASSQPGQNTEAFF TGCGCCAGCAGCCAACCGGGACAGAACACTGAAGCTTTCTTT
TRBJ1-2 once TRBV6-5 . CASSWRMGAQGNF TGTGCCAGCAGTTGGCGGATGGGCGCTCAGGGTAACTTC
TRBJ1-6 . TRBV5-1 TRBD1 CASSWGTGAFSDSPLHF TGCGCCAGCAGCTGGGGGACAGGGGCCTTCTCGGATTCACCCCTCCACTTT
TRBJ1-1 . TRBV2 TRBD1 CASITGRYRGAFF TGTGCCAGCATCACCGGGCGCTACAGGGGAGCTTTCTTT
TRBJ2-1 . TRBV5-1 . CASSFQPGTPNNEQFF TGCGCCAGCAGCTTTCAACCCGGGACACCCAACAATGAGCAGTTCTTC
TRBJ2-5 . TRBV12-3/TRBV12-4 TRBD1 CASRPQGRETQYF TGTGCCAGCAGGCCACAGGGGCGAGAGACCCAGTACTTC
TRBJ2-2 . TRBV11-3 TRBD1 CASSWTGIGELFF TGTGCCAGCTCCTGGACAGGGATCGGGGAGCTGTTTTTT
TRBJ1-2 . TRBV6-5 . CASSPREGTYGYTF TGTGCCAGCAGCCCAAGGGAGGGAACCTATGGCTACACCTTC
TRBJ1-3 . TRBV3-1/TRBV3-2 . CASSQDFGSGTSGNTIYF TGTGCCAGCAGCCAAGATTTTGGCAGCGGAACCTCTGGAAACACCATATATTTT
TRBJ2-3 . TRBV5-6 TRBD2 CASSAKLAGGITDTQYF TGTGCCAGCAGCGCCAAACTAGCGGGGGGGATCACAGATACGCAGTATTTT
TRBJ2-2 . TRBV11-1 . CASSPRTATGELFF TGTGCCAGCAGCCCCAGGACAGCCACCGGGGAGCTGTTTTTT
TRBJ2-1 . TRBV7-2 TRBD2 CASSLEVGLAGGALFF TGTGCCAGCAGCTTAGAGGTCGGGCTAGCGGGGGGAGCTCTATTCTTC
TRBJ2-5 . TRBV6-2/TRBV6-3 . CASSYSQIQETQYF TGTGCCAGCAGTTACTCGCAGATACAAGAGACCCAGTACTTC
TRBJ1-1 . TRBV3-1/TRBV3-2 . CASSLGDGAGTEAFF TGTGCCAGCAGCCTTGGTGATGGGGCCGGGACAGAAGCTTTCTTT
TRBJ2-2 . TRBV20-1 . CSARGGGELFF TGCAGTGCTAGAGGAGGCGGGGAGCTGTTTTTT
TRBJ2-7 once TRBV7-2 . CASSRGGYYEQYF TGTGCCAGCAGCCGTGGAGGGTACTACGAGCAGTACTTC
TRBJ2-3 . TRBV9 . CASSVRGGEDTQYF TGTGCCAGCAGCGTAAGGGGGGGGGAAGATACGCAGTATTTT
TRBJ2-5 . TRBV5-1 TRBD2 CASSPGGGLQETQYF TGCGCCAGCAGCCCGGGGGGGGGTCTCCAAGAGACCCAGTACTTC
TRBJ1-6 . TRBV5-1 TRBD1 CASRLGTGVTYNSPLHF TGCGCCAGCAGATTGGGGACAGGGGTGACTTATAATTCACCCCTCCACTTT
TRBJ1-2 . TRBV30 . CAWSVLVGGLGYTF TGTGCCTGGAGTGTATTAGTAGGAGGGTTAGGCTACACCTTC
TRBJ2-3 . TRBV6-5 TRBD2 CASSYSRGGPDTQYF TGTGCCAGCAGTTACTCACGGGGGGGCCCAGATACGCAGTATTTT
TRBJ2-3 once TRBV11-2 . CASSLEGAGTDTQYF TGTGCCAGCAGCTTAGAAGGGGCAGGTACAGATACGCAGTATTTT
TRBJ2-2 . TRBV7-2 TRBD1 CASSLQTGRTGELFF TGTGCCAGCAGTCTCCAGACAGGGCGTACCGGGGAGCTGTTTTTT
TRBJ2-7 . TRBV3-1/TRBV3-2 . CASSHLLIGSTGYEQYF TGTGCCAGCAGCCATCTCCTCATCGGGTCCACTGGCTACGAGCAGTACTTC
TRBJ2-7 . TRBV25-1 TRBD2 CASRADSGGYDEQYF TGTGCCAGCAGGGCCGACAGCGGGGGGTATGACGAGCAGTACTTC
TRBJ2-3 . TRBV7-2 TRBD2 CASSLAGAGGQYF TGTGCCAGCAGCTTAGCGGGGGCGGGGGGGCAGTATTTT
TRBJ2-1 . TRBV3-1/TRBV3-2 TRBD2 CASSPAATSGKNEQFF TGTGCCAGCAGCCCAGCCGCGACTAGCGGGAAGAATGAGCAGTTCTTC
TRBJ2-5 . TRBV3-1/TRBV3-2 . CASSQDSRLQETQYF TGTGCCAGCAGCCAAGATTCGAGGCTCCAAGAGACCCAGTACTTC
TRBJ1-4 once TRBV3-1/TRBV3-2 . CASSHTVATNEKLFF TGTGCCAGCAGCCACACAGTAGCAACTAATGAAAAACTGTTTTTT
TRBJ1-6 . TRBV9 TRBD1 CASSVDMGQGNSPLHF TGTGCCAGCAGCGTAGACATGGGACAGGGTAATTCACCCCTCCACTTT
TRBJ2-7 once TRBV4-1 TRBD1 CASSQVGTGGDEQYF TGCGCCAGCAGCCAAGTCGGGACAGGGGGGGACGAGCAGTACTTC
TRBJ2-3 . TRBV2 . CASSGFVPAQYF TGTGCCAGCAGTGGGTTTGTCCCAGCGCAGTATTTT
TRBJ2-7 . TRBV10-3 TRBD2 CAISGLAGGYEQYF TGTGCCATCAGTGGGCTAGCGGGGGGCTACGAGCAGTACTTC
TRBJ1-6 few TRBV7-9 . CASSLDGSSVSPLHF TGTGCCAGCAGCTTAGATGGGAGCTCGGTCTCACCCCTCCACTTT
TRBJ2-7 . TRBV4-2 TRBD2 CASSQDLSLAAYEQYF TGTGCCAGCAGCCAAGATCTATCGCTAGCGGCGTACGAGCAGTACTTC
TRBJ2-5 . TRBV5-4 . CASSLGGMGSETQYF TGTGCCAGCAGCTTGGGAGGGATGGGCTCGGAGACCCAGTACTTC
TRBJ2-1 . TRBV10-1 TRBD2 CASTPPGLAGFNEQFF TGCGCCAGCACCCCCCCGGGACTAGCGGGGTTCAATGAGCAGTTCTTC
TRBJ1-1 . TRBV5-5 TRBD1 CASSFLTGADTEAFF TGTGCCAGCAGCTTCCTCACAGGGGCCGACACTGAAGCTTTCTTT
TRBJ2-7 . TRBV7-8 TRBD1 CASSLGTGLEQYF TGTGCCAGCAGCTTAGGGACAGGGTTGGAGCAGTACTTC
TRBJ2-7 . TRBV4-1 TRBD1 CASSQDRGTGRYEQYF TGCGCCAGCAGCCAAGATCGGGGGACAGGTAGATACGAGCAGTACTTC
TRBJ1-5 once TRBV6-4 . CASSAARYQPQHF TGTGCCAGCAGCGCCGCGAGATATCAGCCCCAGCATTTT
TRBJ2-7 . TRBV11-3 . CASSLGQGKAYEQYF TGTGCCAGCAGCTTAGGGCAGGGTAAGGCGTACGAGCAGTACTTC
TRBJ1-3 few TRBV3-1/TRBV3-2 . CASSQAGTSRRSGNTIYF TGTGCCAGCAGCCAAGCCGGGACATCAAGGAGGTCTGGAAACACCATATATTTT
TRBJ2-7 . TRBV12-3/TRBV12-4 . CASSLQGGYEQYF TGTGCCAGCAGTTTACAGGGGGGCTACGAGCAGTACTTC
TRBJ1-5 . TRBV5-5 . CASSLSGVGNQPQHF TGTGCCAGCAGCTTGTCAGGGGTGGGCAATCAGCCCCAGCATTTT
TRBJ1-1 . TRBV11-2 . CASSSTRQSHTEAFF TGTGCCAGCAGCTCTACTCGACAGTCGCACACTGAAGCTTTCTTT